This T cell receptor beta chain stems from a study of blood T cell repertoires in COVID-19. Looking at the study overall: The United States, Italy and Spain provided the acute and convalescent COVID-19 samples.

V lost 8 bases and J lost 5; bases outside the gene matches: 2. This CDR3 has 11 amino acids. Germline lookup yields CDR1 MNHEY and CDR2 SMNVEV (reference sequence). The repertoire was sequenced with immunoSEQ multiplex PCR; TCRdb's copy has only in-frame clones and lacks some. Found here are roughly 300,000 clones, around 90% of them singletons; the top ten hold 6.5% to 8%. Enrolment of Seattle patients took place during active infection, and they were followed longitudinally. The chain is built from TRBV27 and TRBJ2-7, with 8 positions matching TRBD1. The sequence was collected from a woman aged 25 to 45 with COVID-19, enrolled during active disease. Material for sequencing was peripheral blood. CDR3 coding DNA: TGTGCCAGCGGACAGGGTAACGAGCAGTACTTC. This codes for CASGQGNEQYF.